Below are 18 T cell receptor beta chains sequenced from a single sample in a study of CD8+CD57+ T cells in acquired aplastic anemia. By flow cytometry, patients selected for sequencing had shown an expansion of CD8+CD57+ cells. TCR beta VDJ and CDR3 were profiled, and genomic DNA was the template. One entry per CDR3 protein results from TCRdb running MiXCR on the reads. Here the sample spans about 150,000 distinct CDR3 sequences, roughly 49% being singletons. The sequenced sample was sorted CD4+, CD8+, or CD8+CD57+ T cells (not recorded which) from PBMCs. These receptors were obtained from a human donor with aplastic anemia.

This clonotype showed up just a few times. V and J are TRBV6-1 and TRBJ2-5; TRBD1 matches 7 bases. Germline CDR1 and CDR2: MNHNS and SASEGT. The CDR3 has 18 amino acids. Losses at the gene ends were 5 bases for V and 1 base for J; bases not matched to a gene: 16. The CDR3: CASSITSLRQGLQETQYF. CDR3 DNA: TGTGCCAGCAGTATTACTTCTCTAAGACAGGGCCTCCAAGAGACCCAGTACTTC.

CDR3 region: CASSISGTSSYEQYF. CDR3 bases: TGTGCCAGCAGCATTAGCGGGACGTCCTCCTACGAGCAGTACTTC. This chain links TRBV9 with TRBJ2-7, with 8 positions matching TRBD2. The length of the CDR3 is 15 residues. V trimming: 4 bases; J trimming: 0 bases; junction bases outside the gene matches: 6. Germline V gene data show CDR1 as SGDLS and CDR2 as YYNGEE.

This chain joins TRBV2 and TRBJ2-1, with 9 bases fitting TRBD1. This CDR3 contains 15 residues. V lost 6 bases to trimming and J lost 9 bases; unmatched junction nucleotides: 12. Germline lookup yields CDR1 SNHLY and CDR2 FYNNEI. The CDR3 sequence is CASRESPGTGTEQFF. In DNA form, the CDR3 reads TGTGCCAGCAGGGAAAGTCCCGGGACAGGGACTGAGCAGTTCTTC. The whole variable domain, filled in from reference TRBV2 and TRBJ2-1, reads EPEVTQTPSHQVTQMGQEVILRCVPISNHLYFYWYRQILGQKVEFLVSFYNNEISEKSEIFDDQFSVERPDGSNFTLKIRSTKLEDSAMYFCASRESPGTGTEQFFGPGTRLTVL.

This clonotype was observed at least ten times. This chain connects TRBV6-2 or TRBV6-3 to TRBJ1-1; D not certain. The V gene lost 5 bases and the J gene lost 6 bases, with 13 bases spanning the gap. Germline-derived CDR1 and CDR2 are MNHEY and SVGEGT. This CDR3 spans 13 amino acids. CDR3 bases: TGTGCCAGCAGTCACGGACTTAATCCTGAAGCTTTCTTT. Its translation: CASSHGLNPEAFF.

This CDR3 reads CASSLTGIRESPLHF. In nucleotides, the CDR3 is TGTGCCAGCAGCCTGACAGGGATTCGGGAATCACCCCTCCACTTT. The chain recombines TRBV7-7 with TRBJ1-6, with TRBD1 matching 7 bases. This CDR3 is built from 15 residues. The ends lost 5 bases at V and 10 bases at J; junction bases unmatched: 11. Germline CDR1 and CDR2: SSHAT and FNYEAQ (reference sequence).

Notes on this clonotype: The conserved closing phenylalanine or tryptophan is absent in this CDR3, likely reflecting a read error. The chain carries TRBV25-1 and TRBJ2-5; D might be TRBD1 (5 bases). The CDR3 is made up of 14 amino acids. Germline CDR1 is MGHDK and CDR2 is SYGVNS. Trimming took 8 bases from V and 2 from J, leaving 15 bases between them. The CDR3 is CASSQAGPQETQYI. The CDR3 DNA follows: TGTGCCAGCTCACAGGCAGGCCCACAAGAGACCCAGTACATC.

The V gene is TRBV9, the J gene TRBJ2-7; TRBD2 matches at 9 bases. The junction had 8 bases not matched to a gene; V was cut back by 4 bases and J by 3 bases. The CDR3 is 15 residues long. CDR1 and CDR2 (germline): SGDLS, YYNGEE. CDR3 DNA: TGTGCCAGCAGCCCAGGGGGTAGCGGGAGCTACGAGCAGTACTTC. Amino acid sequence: CASSPGGSGSYEQYF.

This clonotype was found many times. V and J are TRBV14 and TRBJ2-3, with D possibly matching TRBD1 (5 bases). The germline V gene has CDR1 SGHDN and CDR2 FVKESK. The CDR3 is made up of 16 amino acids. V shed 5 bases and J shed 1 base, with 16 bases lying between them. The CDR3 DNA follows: TGTGCCAGCAGCGCCTCGGGCTTCAGGGGCACAGATACGCAGTATTTT. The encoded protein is CASSASGFRGTDTQYF.

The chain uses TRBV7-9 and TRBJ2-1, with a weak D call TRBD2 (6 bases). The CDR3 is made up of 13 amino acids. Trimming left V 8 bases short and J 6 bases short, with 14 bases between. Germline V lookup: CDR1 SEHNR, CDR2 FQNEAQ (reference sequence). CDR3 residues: CASLGAGANEQFF. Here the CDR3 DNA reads TGTGCCAGCTTGGGAGCGGGCGCCAATGAGCAGTTCTTC.

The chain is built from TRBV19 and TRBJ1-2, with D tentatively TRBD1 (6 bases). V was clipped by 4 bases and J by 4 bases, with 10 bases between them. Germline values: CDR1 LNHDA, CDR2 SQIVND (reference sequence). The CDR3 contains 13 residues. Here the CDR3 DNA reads TGTGCCAGTAGTACTACAGGGTCCTATGGCTACACCTTC. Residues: CASSTTGSYGYTF. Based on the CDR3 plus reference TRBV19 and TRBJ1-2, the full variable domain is DGGITQSPKYLFRKEGQNVTLSCEQNLNHDAMYWYRQDPGQGLRLIYYSQIVNDFQKGDIAEGYSVSREKKESFPLTVTSAQKNPTAFYLCASSTTGSYGYTFGSGTRLTVV.

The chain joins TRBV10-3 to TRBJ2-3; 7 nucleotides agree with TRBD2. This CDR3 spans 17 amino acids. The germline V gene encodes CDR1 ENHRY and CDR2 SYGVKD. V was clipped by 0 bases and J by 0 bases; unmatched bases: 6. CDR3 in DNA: TGTGCCATCAGTGAGTCGAAGGGACTACTGAGCACAGATACGCAGTATTTT. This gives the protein CAISESKGLLSTDTQYF.

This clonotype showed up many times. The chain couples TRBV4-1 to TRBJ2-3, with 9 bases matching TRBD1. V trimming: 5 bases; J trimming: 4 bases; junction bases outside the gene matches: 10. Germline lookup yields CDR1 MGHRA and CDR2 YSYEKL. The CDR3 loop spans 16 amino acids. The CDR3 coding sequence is TGCGCCAGCAGCTCCCCACAGGGGGCGGGGGCAGATACGCAGTATTTT. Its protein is CASSSPQGAGADTQYF.

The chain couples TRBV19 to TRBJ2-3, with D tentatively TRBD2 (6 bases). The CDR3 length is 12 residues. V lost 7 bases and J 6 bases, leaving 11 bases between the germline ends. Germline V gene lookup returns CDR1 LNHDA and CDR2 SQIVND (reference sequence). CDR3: CASKFAGDTQYF. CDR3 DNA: TGTGCCAGTAAGTTTGCGGGGGATACGCAGTATTTT.

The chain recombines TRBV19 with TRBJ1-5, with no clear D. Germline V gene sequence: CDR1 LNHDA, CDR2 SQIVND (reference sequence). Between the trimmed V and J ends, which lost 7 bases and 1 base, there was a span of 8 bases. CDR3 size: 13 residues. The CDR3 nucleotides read TGTGCCAGTATGGACGGGAGCAATCAGCCCCAGCATTTT. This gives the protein CASMDGSNQPQHF.

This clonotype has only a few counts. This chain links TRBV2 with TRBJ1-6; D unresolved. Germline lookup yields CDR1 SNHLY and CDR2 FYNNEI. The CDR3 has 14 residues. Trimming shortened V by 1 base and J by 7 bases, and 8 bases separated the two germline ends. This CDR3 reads CASSEDYANSPLHF. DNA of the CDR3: TGTGCCAGCAGTGAAGACTATGCGAATTCACCCCTCCACTTT.

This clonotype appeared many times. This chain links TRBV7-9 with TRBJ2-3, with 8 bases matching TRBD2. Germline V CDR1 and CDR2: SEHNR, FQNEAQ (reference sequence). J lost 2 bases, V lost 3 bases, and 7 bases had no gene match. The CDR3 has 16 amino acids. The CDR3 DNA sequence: TGTGCCAGCAGCTTCCCAGCGGGGGACCCCACAGATACGCAGTATTTT. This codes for CASSFPAGDPTDTQYF.

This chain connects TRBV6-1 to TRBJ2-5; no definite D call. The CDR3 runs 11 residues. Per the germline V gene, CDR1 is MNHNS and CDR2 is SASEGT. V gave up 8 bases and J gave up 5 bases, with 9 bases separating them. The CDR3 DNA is TGTGCCAGCTGGGGTGGGGAGACCCAGTACTTC. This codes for CASWGGETQYF.

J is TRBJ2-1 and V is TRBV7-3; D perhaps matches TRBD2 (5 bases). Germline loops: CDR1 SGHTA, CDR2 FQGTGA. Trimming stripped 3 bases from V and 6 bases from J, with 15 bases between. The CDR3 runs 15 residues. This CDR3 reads CASSFQEAQSNEQFF. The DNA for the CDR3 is TGTGCCAGCAGCTTCCAGGAGGCCCAATCCAATGAGCAGTTCTTC. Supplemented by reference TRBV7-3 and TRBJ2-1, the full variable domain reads GAGVSQTPSNKVTEKGKYVELRCDPISGHTALYWYRQSLGQGPEFLIYFQGTGAADDSGLPNDRFFAVRPEGSVSTLKIQRTERGDSAVYLCASSFQEAQSNEQFFGPGTRLTVL.